Shown below are 30 T cell receptor beta chains from a single sample sequenced in a study of T cell repertoires in cytomegalovirus infection. Their specific antigens are unknown. One entry per CDR3 protein results from TCRdb running MiXCR on the reads. The sample has 900,000 to 950,000 distinct CDR3 sequences, roughly 30% seen once; the top ten hold roughly an eighth. Material: cultured CD8+ T cells from PBMCs, obtained from culture after CMV antigen stimulation. These receptor sequences come from a human donor in good health (CMV status not recorded). Some clones in this sample may be carry-over from other donors' samples.

This clonotype was detected only a few times. The gene calls are TRBV19 and TRBJ1-1; TRBD1 matches at 7 bases. The germline CDR1 and CDR2 sequences are LNHDA and SQIVND (reference sequence). The ends lost 1 base at V and 6 bases at J; junction bases unmatched: 2. The CDR3 runs to 13 residues. This CDR3 reads CASSIGQGAEAFF. The DNA for the CDR3 is TGTGCCAGTAGTATAGGCCAGGGGGCTGAAGCTTTCTTT.

J is TRBJ2-1 and V is TRBV6-5, with TRBD1 as a possible D gene (5 bases). Germline values: CDR1 MNHEY, CDR2 SVGAGI. V lost 7 bases to trimming and J lost 0 bases, with 13 bases between them. This CDR3 comprises 15 residues. The CDR3 spells CASIARQSSYNEQFF. In DNA, the CDR3 is TGTGCCAGCATCGCACGACAGAGCTCCTACAATGAGCAGTTCTTC.

The genes are TRBV7-9 and TRBJ1-1, with D unclear. From germline, CDR1 is SEHNR and CDR2 FQNEAQ (reference sequence). V lost 5 bases and J 7 bases, leaving 20 bases between the germline ends. This CDR3 contains 15 residues. CDR3 sequence: CASSPPEGNFLEAFF. DNA for the CDR3: TGTGCCAGCAGCCCCCCGGAGGGTAACTTTCTTGAAGCTTTCTTT. Full variable domain (outside the CDR3, taken from reference TRBV7-9 and TRBJ1-1): DTGVSQNPRHKITKRGQNVTFRCDPISEHNRLYWYRQTLGQGPEFLTYFQNEAQLEKSRLLSDRFSAERPKGSFSTLEIQRTEQGDSAMYLCASSPPEGNFLEAFFGQGTRLTVV.

The chain links TRBV20-1 to TRBJ2-7; D perhaps matches TRBD1 (6 bases). Germline V gene lookup returns CDR1 DFQATT and CDR2 SNEGSKA (reference sequence). The length of the CDR3 is 14 residues. Trimming cost V 0 bases and J 2 bases, with 11 bases left between them. This CDR3 reads CSARDQAGAYEQYV. The CDR3, as DNA: TGCAGTGCTAGAGATCAGGCAGGGGCCTACGAGCAGTACGTC.

This clonotype was counted ten times or more. The chain couples TRBV7-6 to TRBJ1-1; 7 bases are a match to TRBD1. Germline trimming cut 4 bases from V and 5 bases from J; bases unmatched to any gene: 7. CDR1 is SGHVS, CDR2 FNYEAQ, per germline. The CDR3 is 14 residues long. The CDR3: CASSSGGGWTEAFF. The CDR3 DNA sequence: TGTGCCAGCAGCTCAGGGGGAGGGTGGACTGAAGCTTTCTTT.

The chain is built from TRBV5-1 and TRBJ2-1; 12 positions match TRBD2. This CDR3 spans 16 amino acids. Trimming removed 4 bases from V and 3 bases from J; junction bases left unmatched: 5. From germline, CDR1 is SGHRS and CDR2 YFSETQ. CDR3 region: CASSMSTSGGYNEQFF. CDR3 bases: TGCGCCAGCAGCATGTCGACTAGCGGGGGCTACAATGAGCAGTTCTTC.

This clonotype was counted between two and nine times. The chain joins TRBV11-3 to TRBJ1-1, with no clear D. Germline CDR1 SGHNT, CDR2 YENEEA. V was clipped by 3 bases and J by 7 bases, with 12 bases between them. This CDR3 has 13 amino acids. CDR3 coding DNA: TGTGCCAGCAGCTTGGCCTCAGGAAATGAAGCTTTCTTT. Translating gives CASSLASGNEAFF.

The chain employs TRBV4-1 and TRBJ2-1; perhaps TRBD2 as D (6 bases). The CDR3 length is 13 residues. Germline-derived CDR1 and CDR2 are MGHRA and YSYEKL. The ends were cut back, 3 bases at V and 10 bases at J, with 13 bases in the middle. The CDR3 DNA reads as TGCGCCAGCAGCCAGGTCGGCCGGGAGGAGCAGTTCTTC. The encoded protein is CASSQVGREEQFF.

This clonotype was recorded once. A much larger clone lies one base from this, so it may be a read error. The CDR3 coding sequence is TGTGCCAGCAGCCCCCGGCACCTAGACTACAATGAGCGGTTCTTC. It specifies CASSPRHLDYNERFF. This chain links TRBV7-9 with TRBJ2-1; weak D call: TRBD2 (5 bases). Germline V gene lookup returns CDR1 SEHNR and CDR2 FQNEAQ (reference sequence). This CDR3 has 15 amino acids.

This clonotype was counted once. This chain uses TRBV6-2 or TRBV6-3 with TRBJ1-2, with 7 bases lining up with TRBD1. J was trimmed by 1 base and V by 6 bases; bases with no gene match: 14. This CDR3 is built from 17 residues. CDR1 and CDR2 (germline): MNHEY, SVGEGT. The CDR3 bases are TGTGCCAGCAGCCAACTAGAAGGGACAGAATATAACTATGGCTACACCTTC. It yields the protein CASSQLEGTEYNYGYTF.

J is TRBJ1-2 and V is TRBV6-6, with TRBD1 as a possible D gene (6 bases). The CDR3 consists of 14 residues. Looked up from germline, CDR1 is MNHNY and CDR2 is SVGAGI (reference sequence). Between the trimmed V and J ends, which lost 2 bases and 6 bases, there was a span of 13 bases. The CDR3 region has the DNA TGTGCCAGCAGTTACCGAGGGGGGGTGAATGGCTACACCTTC. Translated: CASSYRGGVNGYTF.

In its sample, this clonotype was seen once. The chain carries TRBV27 and TRBJ2-4, with D perhaps TRBD2 (5 bases). Germline CDR1 is MNHEY and CDR2 is SMNVEV (reference sequence). The CDR3 has 16 residues. The V and J ends lost 3 bases and 0 bases respectively, with 12 bases between them. Written as DNA, the CDR3 is TGTGCCAGCAGTTTCTCCGGGGAAAGAGCCAAAAACATTCAGTACTTC. As protein: CASSFSGERAKNIQYF.

Concerning this clonotype: This may be a read error, as it is one base from a much larger clone. The genes are TRBV7-2 and TRBJ2-3; 9 bases map to TRBD2. This CDR3 spans 15 amino acids. The germline V gene has CDR1 SGHTA and CDR2 FQGNSA. In nucleotides, the CDR3 is TGTGTCAGCAGCCCTGGGACTAGCACCACAGATACGCAGTATTTT. The encoded protein is CVSSPGTSTTDTQYF.

The chain carries TRBV6-2 or TRBV6-3 and TRBJ1-5, with a tentative D call TRBD1 (6 bases). CDR1 and CDR2 (germline): MNHEY, SVGEGT. There are 15 residues in the CDR3. The V gene lost 0 bases and the J gene lost 10 bases, with 16 bases spanning the gap. CDR3 in DNA: TGTGCCAGCAGTTACTCGGGGACACATCATGAACCCCAGCATTTT. This encodes CASSYSGTHHEPQHF.

The CDR3: CASSPTLQQVLNTEAFF. The DNA of the CDR3 is TGTGCCAGCAGTCCTACTCTCCAACAAGTCTTGAACACTGAAGCTTTCTTT. The chain employs TRBV28 and TRBJ1-1; D is undetermined. The CDR3 is made up of 17 amino acids. The germline V gene has CDR1 MDHEN and CDR2 SYDVKM. V was cut by 5 bases and J by 0 bases, with 19 bases left in between.

This clonotype showed up just a few times. The genes are TRBV4-1 and TRBJ2-3; D is perhaps TRBD2 (6 bases). The CDR3 loop spans 15 amino acids. V was clipped by 0 bases and J by 4 bases, with 11 bases between them. In germline, CDR1 is MGHRA, CDR2 YSYEKL. The DNA of the CDR3 is TGCGCCAGCAGCCAAGATAGCGGTGGCCCAGATACGCAGTATTTT. Amino acid sequence: CASSQDSGGPDTQYF.

The chain uses TRBV19 and TRBJ1-1, with 11 bases fitting TRBD1. J lost 3 bases, V lost 3 bases, and 9 bases had no gene match. Germline V CDR1 and CDR2: LNHDA, SQIVND (reference sequence). This CDR3 comprises 17 residues. CDR3 sequence reads: CASSMDRGPPADTEAFF. CDR3 coding DNA: TGTGCCAGTAGTATGGACAGGGGGCCCCCAGCTGACACTGAAGCTTTCTTT. The full variable domain, its missing parts supplied by reference TRBV19 and TRBJ1-1, is DGGITQSPKYLFRKEGQNVTLSCEQNLNHDAMYWYRQDPGQGLRLIYYSQIVNDFQKGDIAEGYSVSREKKESFPLTVTSAQKNPTAFYLCASSMDRGPPADTEAFFGQGTRLTVV.

In DNA form, the CDR3 reads TGTGCCAGCAGCTTAGAGGGGGGGGCCCAAGAGACCCAGTACTTC. Translated, it gives CASSLEGGAQETQYF. This chain uses TRBV7-8 with TRBJ2-5; D is perhaps TRBD2 (7 bases). The CDR3 consists of 15 residues. Germline assignment: CDR1 SGHVS and CDR2 FQNEAQ. Between the trimmed V and J ends, which lost 1 base and 1 base, there was a span of 10 bases.

V and J are TRBV7-7 and TRBJ2-2; weak D call: TRBD2 (6 bases). This CDR3 region has 15 residues. Germline CDR1 and CDR2: SSHAT and FNYEAQ (reference sequence). The CDR3 here is CASGPVASDTGELFF. CDR3 nucleotide sequence: TGTGCTAGCGGCCCTGTGGCATCCGACACCGGGGAGCTGTTTTTT.

Ten or more counts support this clonotype. One end of the junction does not line up with germline, which may come from a read error. V gene TRBV27 combines with J gene TRBJ1-5; D unresolved. The V gene's germline CDR1 is MNHEY and CDR2 SMNVEV (reference sequence). There are 13 residues in the CDR3. Here the CDR3 DNA reads TGCGCCAGCAGCCTGAGTGGGGATCAGCCCCAGCATTTT. It encodes CASSLSGDQPQHF.

The rearrangement uses TRBV20-1 and TRBJ2-7, with TRBD1 identical over 8 bases. The ends lost 6 bases at V and 0 bases at J; junction bases unmatched: 10. Per germline, CDR1 DFQATT and CDR2 SNEGSKA (reference sequence). This CDR3 is built from 15 residues. The CDR3 region has the DNA TGCAGTGCGAATCGCCCCGGGACAGGCTCCTACGAGCAGTACTTC. This codes for CSANRPGTGSYEQYF.

The chain recombines TRBV7-9 with TRBJ2-1; no clear D gene. The CDR3 has 13 amino acids. With 1 base removed from V and 8 bases from J, the gap between germline ends came to 9 bases. CDR1 SEHNR and CDR2 FQNEAQ come from the germline V gene (reference sequence). The CDR3 is CASSLGARDEQFF. Here the CDR3 DNA reads TGTGCCAGCAGCTTAGGGGCCCGGGATGAGCAGTTCTTC.

This clonotype was detected many times. The J gene is TRBJ2-1, the V gene TRBV7-2; 9 nucleotides match TRBD2. Germline loops: CDR1 SGHTA, CDR2 FQGNSA. This CDR3 has 20 residues. J gave up 4 bases and V 0 bases, and 16 bases lay outside the gene matches. In nucleotides, the CDR3 is TGTGCCAGCAGCTTAGCGCGGGCTAGCGGGGTGAGGACCGGGTACAATGAGCAGTTCTTC. Translated: CASSLARASGVRTGYNEQFF.

Note on this clonotype: This could be a read error, since a much larger clone is one nucleotide away. The chain carries TRBV7-6 and TRBJ1-4; 9 bases line up with TRBD1. V lost 7 bases to trimming and J lost 8 bases; unmatched junction nucleotides: 5. The CDR3 covers 13 residues. Germline assignment: CDR1 SGHVS and CDR2 FNYEAQ. CDR3 loop: CASMDRGGEKLFF. CDR3 nucleotide sequence: TGTGCCAGCATGGACAGGGGAGGCGAAAAACTGTTTTTT.

The chain is built from TRBV7-3 and TRBJ2-5, with 11 bases matching TRBD1. The trim removed 4 bases at V and 2 bases at J, leaving 6 bases unmatched. Germline assignment: CDR1 SGHTA and CDR2 FQGTGA. The CDR3 has 16 residues. CDR3 bases: TGTGCCAGCAGCTCTCCGGGACAGGGGGGTCAAGAGACCCAGTACTTC. It codes for CASSSPGQGGQETQYF.

This chain uses TRBV6-2 or TRBV6-3 with TRBJ2-7; D call uncertain. The CDR3 is made up of 18 amino acids. In germline, CDR1 is MNHEY, CDR2 SVGEGT. The V gene lost 6 bases and the J gene lost 3 bases, with 27 bases spanning the gap. CDR3 coding DNA: TGTGCCAGCAGACATACAGAATACCTCTCACCAGTTCGCTACGAGCAGTACTTC. Translating it yields CASRHTEYLSPVRYEQYF.

The V gene is TRBV5-8, the J gene TRBJ1-5; D unclear. The V end lost 5 bases, the J end lost 1 base, and 10 bases lay between the germline ends. Germline lookup yields CDR1 SGHTS and CDR2 YDEGEE. This CDR3 has 14 amino acids. The chain's CDR3 is CASRPNWSNQPQHF. The CDR3 DNA sequence: TGTGCCAGCAGGCCTAATTGGAGCAATCAGCCCCAGCATTTT.

This clonotype was counted only a few times. This chain connects TRBV25-1 to TRBJ1-1; D is unclear. V was clipped by 2 bases and J by 5 bases, with 6 bases between them. Per the germline V gene, CDR1 is MGHDK and CDR2 is SYGVNS. The CDR3 extends over 12 amino acids. CDR3 region: CASSEGKTEAFF. DNA for the CDR3: TGTGCCAGCAGTGAAGGAAAGACTGAAGCTTTCTTT. The full variable domain, its missing parts supplied by reference TRBV25-1 and TRBJ1-1, is EADIYQTPRYLVIGTGKKITLECSQTMGHDKMYWYQQDPGMELHLIHYSYGVNSTEKGDLSSESTVSRIRTEHFPLTLESARPSHTSQYLCASSEGKTEAFFGQGTRLTVV.

The gene calls are TRBV7-9 and TRBJ1-5; D uncertain. Per germline, CDR1 SEHNR and CDR2 FQNEAQ (reference sequence). The CDR3 loop spans 17 amino acids. V shed 1 base and J shed 2 bases, with 15 bases lying between them. The CDR3 protein is CASSLVSRSRGNQPQHF. The CDR3 bases are TGTGCCAGCAGCTTAGTTAGCAGGAGCAGAGGCAATCAGCCCCAGCATTTT.

The rearrangement uses TRBV5-8 and TRBJ2-5; unclear D gene. V was pared by 2 bases and J by 0 bases, with 29 bases between. CDR1 is SGHTS, CDR2 YDEGEE, per germline. CDR3 length: 21 amino acids. The CDR3 is CASSFRKFGRPRTGYQETQYF. The CDR3 region has the DNA TGTGCCAGCAGCTTTAGAAAGTTCGGACGGCCCCGGACCGGATACCAAGAGACCCAGTACTTC. The full variable domain, in which reference TRBV5-8 and TRBJ2-5 provide the parts outside the CDR3, is EAGVTQSPTHLIKTRGQQATLRCSPISGHTSVYWYQQALGLGLQFLLWYDEGEERNRGNFPPRFSGRQFPNYSSELNVNALELEDSALYLCASSFRKFGRPRTGYQETQYFGPGTRLLVL.